A single T cell receptor beta chain is shown here with its context. The sample is drawn from a study of blood T cell repertoires in COVID-19. Study details: The analysed material was cDNA or gDNA that came from T cells, B-cell-depleted T cells, or PBMCs.

Clones were sequenced by immunoSEQ multiplex PCR, and TCRdb holds only the in-frame ones, with some missing. The table lists under 250,000 clones, around 90% of them singletons, with about 4% in the top ten. Germline V lookup: CDR1 SEHNR, CDR2 FQNEAQ (reference sequence). Trimming removed 5 bases from V and 2 bases from J, with 13 bases in between. The CDR3 runs to 14 residues. Participant-reported clinical history was the basis for cohort assignment. The sequence was collected from a woman in her twenties or thirties who had been exposed to COVID-19. Sequenced: PBMCs or T cells enriched from blood (not recorded which). The V and J genes are TRBV7-9 and TRBJ2-7; no reliable D call. The CDR3 loop reads CASSPVAATYEQYF. The DNA for the CDR3 is TGTGCCAGCAGCCCGGTAGCCGCCACCTACGAGCAGTACTTC. The full variable domain, completed using reference TRBV7-9 and TRBJ2-7, is DTGVSQNPRHKITKRGQNVTFRCDPISEHNRLYWYRQTLGQGPEFLTYFQNEAQLEKSRLLSDRFSAERPKGSFSTLEIQRTEQGDSAMYLCASSPVAATYEQYFGPGTRLTVT.